A selection of T cell receptor beta chains follows, all from one sample in a study of blood T cells in healthy people across ages. TCRdb redid the calling of the 5' RACE reads with MiXCR, one entry per CDR3 protein. The sample includes about 1.8 million distinct CDR3 sequences, around half seen only once; the top ten take around 2.1%. The material sequenced was blood. These receptors originate from a woman in her thirties or forties in good health. The conserved cysteine and the conserved F or W are not part of the CDR3 here. A D gene is named only where the DNA matches it firmly.

>TRBJ2-1|TRBD1|TRBV6-4
ASSRTGGSDEQF
>TRBJ2-3|NA|TRBV12-5
ASGLGSEQDTQY
>TRBJ2-1|NA|TRBV7-9
ASSRLRGAEGNEQF
>TRBJ1-2|TRBD1|TRBV11-2
ASSLVASGQGDFYGYT
>TRBJ2-3|NA|TRBV4-1
ASSQEVPSTDTQY
>TRBJ2-7|NA|TRBV9
ASSVGIPHSYEQY
>TRBJ2-3|NA|TRBV20-1
SARDYRDDTDTQY
>TRBJ1-2|NA|TRBV10-3
AISDGNSYGYT
>TRBJ2-1|NA|TRBV12-3/TRBV12-4
ASLFAGTVVGGEQF
>TRBJ2-7|NA|TRBV5-1
ASSLIEGGVAYEQY